This T cell receptor (beta chain) was retrieved from a study of CD8 T cell repertoires and HIV-1 epitope variants. Study at large: Each of Twenty-five Gag and Nef epitope peptides stimulated a separate culture. 1M T cells were kept uncultured as a baseline.

The germline CDR1 and CDR2 sequences are SGDLS and YYNGEE. The CDR3 runs to 14 residues. V was clipped by 4 bases and J by 2 bases, with 13 bases between them. Of note for this clone: Its antigen remains unknown.

TCRdb's table, derived via immunoSEQ multiplex PCR, lists solely in-frame clones and lacks some. Here the sample spans roughly 4,700 clones, 66% being singletons. Findings of the study overall: The TAALDMSHF plasma variant had no responses, unlike KF9 (roughly 5 clonotypes) and HW9 (one).

The receptor's source is a male donor with HIV. Sequenced material: cultured CD8+ T cells derived from PBMCs. V and J are TRBV9 and TRBJ2-7; D not resolved. The CDR3 here is CASSSPLSPYEQYF. Written as DNA, the CDR3 is TGTGCCAGCAGCTCCCCTCTGTCCCCCTACGAGCAGTACTTC.